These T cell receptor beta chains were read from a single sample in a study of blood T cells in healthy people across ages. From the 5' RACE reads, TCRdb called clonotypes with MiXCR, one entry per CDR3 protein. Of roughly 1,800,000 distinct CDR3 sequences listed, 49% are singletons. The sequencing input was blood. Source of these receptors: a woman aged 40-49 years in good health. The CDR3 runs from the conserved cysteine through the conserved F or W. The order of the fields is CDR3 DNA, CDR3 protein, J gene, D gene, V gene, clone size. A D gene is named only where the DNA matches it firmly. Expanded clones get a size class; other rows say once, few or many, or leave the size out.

DNA: TGTGCCAGCAGCGTTCAGCGGGGGCTCCATTCACCCCTCCACTTT; CDR3: CASSVQRGLHSPLHF; J: TRBJ1-6; D: NA; V: TRBV12-3/TRBV12-4; size: NA
DNA: TGTGCCAGCAGCCAAGACGCGAGGGCCAAAAACATTCAGTACTTC; CDR3: CASSQDARAKNIQYF; J: TRBJ2-4; D: NA; V: TRBV3-1; size: few
DNA: TGTGCCAGCAGCTTAGAAGCTCCGGGCAGGGGAGGGTACGAGCAGTACTTC; CDR3: CASSLEAPGRGGYEQYF; J: TRBJ2-7; D: NA; V: TRBV7-8; size: NA
DNA: TGTGCCAGCAGTTACTCGGCAGAGACCTCCTACGAGCAGTACTTC; CDR3: CASSYSAETSYEQYF; J: TRBJ2-7; D: NA; V: TRBV6-5; size: once
DNA: TGTGCCAGCAGTTACTCGAGGGACAGAATAGCCAAAAACATTCAGTACTTC; CDR3: CASSYSRDRIAKNIQYF; J: TRBJ2-4; D: TRBD1; V: TRBV6-5; size: NA
DNA: TGTGCCAGCAGTGAGAATCAGCCCCAGCATTTT; CDR3: CASSENQPQHF; J: TRBJ1-5; D: NA; V: TRBV6-6; size: many
DNA: TGTGCCAGCAGTTACTACACGGGTGCATACGAGCAGTACTTC; CDR3: CASSYYTGAYEQYF; J: TRBJ2-7; D: NA; V: TRBV6-2/TRBV6-3; size: NA
DNA: TGTGCCAGCAGTGAATATAAGGGGTTTGCGGAGACCCAGTACTTC; CDR3: CASSEYKGFAETQYF; J: TRBJ2-5; D: NA; V: TRBV25-1; size: NA
DNA: TGTGCCAGCAGTTTAATCGCCGATATGGGCTACACCTTC; CDR3: CASSLIADMGYTF; J: TRBJ1-2; D: NA; V: TRBV28; size: once
DNA: TGTGCCAGCAGCTTCGGGGGGCCATACCAAGAGACCCAGTACTTC; CDR3: CASSFGGPYQETQYF; J: TRBJ2-5; D: NA; V: TRBV7-9; size: NA
DNA: TGCGCCAGCAGCCAAGACCTCCGGGGGGCTACGGTGCAGTACTTC; CDR3: CASSQDLRGATVQYF; J: TRBJ2-5; D: NA; V: TRBV4-3; size: few
DNA: TGCAGTGCTGTAAAGCGGGCCGTGGGGGAGACCCAGTACTTC; CDR3: CSAVKRAVGETQYF; J: TRBJ2-5; D: NA; V: TRBV20-1; size: NA
DNA: TGTGCCAGCAGCCAAGATAGTACTTACGGGGAAGGCTGCAATGAGCAGTTCTTC; CDR3: CASSQDSTYGEGCNEQFF; J: TRBJ2-1; D: NA; V: TRBV3-1; size: NA
DNA: TGTGCCAGCAGTTCGTCCCCAGCGAATGAGTGGTTCTTC; CDR3: CASSSSPANEWFF; J: TRBJ2-1; D: NA; V: TRBV12-3/TRBV12-4; size: NA
DNA: TGTGCCAGCAGCCAAGACACTGAAAGCCTCTACGAGCAGTACTTC; CDR3: CASSQDTESLYEQYF; J: TRBJ2-7; D: NA; V: TRBV3-1; size: NA
DNA: TGTGCCACCAGCAGCGACGAGACAGGGGGGGCCATTAACTATGGCTACACCTTC; CDR3: CATSSDETGGAINYGYTF; J: TRBJ1-2; D: TRBD1; V: TRBV15; size: NA
DNA: TGTGCCAGCAGCACCCGGACCGAGGCCTACGAGCAGTACTTC; CDR3: CASSTRTEAYEQYF; J: TRBJ2-7; D: NA; V: TRBV7-2; size: NA
DNA: TGCGCCAGCAGCAATGGACACCAAGGGGAGACCCAGTACTTC; CDR3: CASSNGHQGETQYF; J: TRBJ2-5; D: NA; V: TRBV5-1; size: once
DNA: TGCGCCAGCAGCCAAGAACTCTTATCCGGGACAGGGGTGGAAAAACTGTTTTTT; CDR3: CASSQELLSGTGVEKLFF; J: TRBJ1-4; D: TRBD1; V: TRBV4-3; size: few
DNA: TGTGCCAGCGGCATGTCTGGGGGGCTAGAGACCCAGTACTTC; CDR3: CASGMSGGLETQYF; J: TRBJ2-5; D: NA; V: TRBV7-2; size: NA
DNA: TGTGCCAGCAGCGTCGCCCTAAACATTCAGTACTTC; CDR3: CASSVALNIQYF; J: TRBJ2-4; D: NA; V: TRBV12-3/TRBV12-4; size: NA
DNA: TGTGCCAGCAGTTTATCCACCAAAAACATTCAGTACTTC; CDR3: CASSLSTKNIQYF; J: TRBJ2-4; D: NA; V: TRBV27; size: NA
DNA: TGCAGCGTTGCGGGTGTGGTGGGGAACACTGAAGCTTTCTTT; CDR3: CSVAGVVGNTEAFF; J: TRBJ1-1; D: NA; V: TRBV29-1; size: NA